One and the same sample provided the 30 T cell receptor beta chains below, sequenced in a study of cytotoxic CD8 clonotypes in ibrutinib-treated CLL. The data were produced by immunoSEQ multiplex PCR, yet TCRdb's version contains in-frame clones alone and is incomplete. Here the sample spans some 25,000 clones, approximately 80% being singletons. Material: PBMCs, obtained before ibrutinib treatment. The origin of the receptors is a human donor with chronic lymphocytic leukemia.

This clone was seen only a few times. The chain recombines TRBV10-1 with TRBJ1-2; D unresolved. CDR1 and CDR2 (germline): WNHNN, SYGVQD (reference sequence). The CDR3 runs to 13 residues. Trimming took 0 bases from V and 4 from J, leaving 6 bases between them. CDR3 sequence reads: CASSESGGYGYTF. Here the CDR3 DNA reads TGCGCCAGCAGTGAGTCGGGCGGCTATGGCTACACCTTC.

This chain connects TRBV7-2 to TRBJ2-5; TRBD1 matches at 10 bases. V shed 5 bases and J 1 base; nucleotides not matched to a gene: 4. Germline V CDR1 and CDR2: SGHTA, FQGNSA. This CDR3 spans 15 amino acids. The CDR3 DNA sequence: TGTGCCAGCAGCCCCGACAGGGGGCGCCAAGAGACCCAGTACTTC. Its translation: CASSPDRGRQETQYF.

This chain uses TRBV6-6 with TRBJ1-1; 8 bases fit TRBD1. CDR3 length: 14 amino acids. Trimming took 8 bases from V and 6 from J; bases not matched to a gene: 11. The germline V gene encodes CDR1 MNHNY and CDR2 SVGAGI (reference sequence). CDR3 in amino acids: CASLPGQGAAEAFF. The CDR3 nucleotides read TGTGCCAGCTTACCGGGGCAGGGGGCGGCTGAAGCTTTCTTT.

V is TRBV9 and J is TRBJ2-3; D is perhaps TRBD2 (5 bases). The CDR3 runs 15 residues. The germline V gene encodes CDR1 SGDLS and CDR2 YYNGEE. Trimming took off 0 bases at V and 4 bases at J, with 12 bases between the two ends. The CDR3 spells CASSVVASRADTQYF. As DNA, the CDR3 is TGTGCCAGCAGCGTAGTGGCTAGCCGGGCAGATACGCAGTATTTT. Full variable domain (outside the CDR3, taken from reference TRBV9 and TRBJ2-3): DSGVTQTPKHLITATGQRVTLRCSPRSGDLSVYWYQQSLDQGLQFLIQYYNGEERAKGNILERFSAQQFPDLHSELNLSSLELGDSALYFCASSVVASRADTQYFGPGTRLTVL.

This CDR3 is CASSLEYHTDTQYF. The CDR3 DNA follows: TGCGCCAGCAGCTTGGAGTATCACACAGATACGCAGTATTTT. The chain links TRBV5-1 to TRBJ2-3; D gene unclear. Trimming stripped 0 bases from V and 2 bases from J, with 7 bases between. CDR3 length equals 14 residues. Germline loops: CDR1 SGHRS, CDR2 YFSETQ.

This clone has more than one count but fewer than ten. This chain's CDR3 is CASSPQDRSNTGELFF. Here the CDR3 DNA reads TGTGCCAGCAGCCCCCAGGACAGGTCAAACACCGGGGAGCTGTTTTTT. This chain joins TRBV9 and TRBJ2-2; TRBD1 matches 7 bases. There are 16 residues in the CDR3. Germline V lookup: CDR1 SGDLS, CDR2 YYNGEE. The trim removed 4 bases at V and 2 bases at J, leaving 8 bases unmatched.

The V call is TRBV6-5, the J call TRBJ2-1; 7 nucleotides match TRBD1. This CDR3 comprises 15 residues. With V trimmed by 6 bases and J by 4 bases, 9 bases remained unmatched. Looked up from germline, CDR1 is MNHEY and CDR2 is SVGAGI. CDR3 bases: TGTGCCAGCAGCCGGGACAGAGTAATTTACAATGAGCAGTTCTTC. It translates to CASSRDRVIYNEQFF.

This clone was picked up a small number of times. The chain carries TRBV11-1 and TRBJ2-7; 10 positions agree with TRBD1. Per germline, CDR1 SGHAT and CDR2 FQDESV (reference sequence). Trimming cost V 5 bases and J 6 bases; bases outside gene matches: 10. This CDR3 region has 15 residues. This chain's CDR3 is CASSATGQGSVEQYF. In DNA form, the CDR3 reads TGTGCCAGCAGCGCGACGGGACAGGGGTCGGTCGAGCAGTACTTC.

The rearrangement joins TRBV21-1 to TRBJ2-5; TRBD1 is taken as the D call from the table, unchecked against the DNA. TRBV21-1 is tagged as a pseudogene. The CDR3 is 15 amino acids. The CDR3 coding sequence is TGTGCCAGCAGCGTTTGTTGGTGCAGGGCAGAGACCCAGTACTTC. Protein sequence: CASSVCWCRAETQYF.

This sequence joins TRBV9 and TRBJ1-6, with D possibly TRBD1 on 6 matching bases. The V end was cut by 0 bases, the J end by 6 bases, with 13 bases between. CDR1 is SGDLS and CDR2 is YYNGEE in the germline V gene. This CDR3 has 16 amino acids. Here the CDR3 reads CASSVEGGGSNSPLHF. CDR3 in DNA: TGTGCCAGCAGCGTAGAGGGGGGCGGCAGTAATTCACCCCTCCACTTT.

A single count supports this clone. V usage is TRBV18 and J usage is TRBJ2-3; TRBD1 matches 9 bases. CDR3 length: 14 residues. Germline V gives CDR1 KGHSH, CDR2 LQKENI. The junction had 2 bases not matched to a gene; V was cut back by 6 bases and J by 1 base. Here the CDR3 DNA reads TGTGCCAGCTCGCGGGACAGGGGCACAGATACGCAGTATTTT. It is translated as CASSRDRGTDTQYF.

The J gene is TRBJ2-2, the V gene TRBV7-9; 13 bases agree with TRBD2. This CDR3 comprises 18 residues. Trimming at V came to 2 bases and at J to 3 bases, leaving 6 bases not matched to a gene. Germline values: CDR1 SEHNR, CDR2 FQNEAQ (reference sequence). CDR3 region: CASSLLLAGGRHTGELFF. For the CDR3, the DNA is TGTGCCAGCAGCTTACTACTAGCGGGAGGGCGCCACACCGGGGAGCTGTTTTTT.

V gene TRBV4-1 combines with J gene TRBJ1-1, with no clear D. V dropped 0 bases and J dropped 10 bases, with 12 bases sitting between them. The CDR3 length is 13 residues. Germline CDR1 is MGHRA and CDR2 is YSYEKL. The CDR3 nucleotides are TGCGCCAGCAGCCAAGACAGGTTTCGGGGAGCTTTCTTT. It specifies CASSQDRFRGAFF.

The CDR3 reads CASRKEGNQPQHF. CDR3 DNA: TGTGCCAGCAGAAAGGAGGGCAATCAGCCCCAGCATTTT. The chain has TRBV6-5 and TRBJ1-5; D unresolved. CDR1 and CDR2 (germline): MNHEY, SVGAGI. The V end was cut by 6 bases, the J end by 2 bases, with 8 bases between. The CDR3 is 13 residues long.

This chain joins TRBV19 and TRBJ2-3, with D unresolved. The V and J ends lost 4 bases and 3 bases respectively, with 11 bases between them. There are 14 residues in the CDR3. The germline V gene has CDR1 LNHDA and CDR2 SQIVND (reference sequence). In nucleotides, the CDR3 is TGTGCCAGTAGTAGGCCCCCCTTGACAGATACGCAGTATTTT. This translates into CASSRPPLTDTQYF. The whole variable domain, remainder taken from reference TRBV19 and TRBJ2-3, is DGGITQSPKYLFRKEGQNVTLSCEQNLNHDAMYWYRQDPGQGLRLIYYSQIVNDFQKGDIAEGYSVSREKKESFPLTVTSAQKNPTAFYLCASSRPPLTDTQYFGPGTRLTVL.

This clone has a handful of counts. This rearrangement joins TRBV19 to TRBJ1-3; D possibly corresponds to TRBD1 (6 bases). The V gene's germline CDR1 is LNHDA and CDR2 SQIVND (reference sequence). V lost 1 base and J 8 bases, leaving 9 bases between the germline ends. CDR3 length: 13 amino acids. The CDR3 region has the DNA TGTGCCAGTAGTATAGGGGACACTTACACCATATATTTT. Translation: CASSIGDTYTIYF. Full variable domain (outside the CDR3, taken from reference TRBV19 and TRBJ1-3): DGGITQSPKYLFRKEGQNVTLSCEQNLNHDAMYWYRQDPGQGLRLIYYSQIVNDFQKGDIAEGYSVSREKKESFPLTVTSAQKNPTAFYLCASSIGDTYTIYFGEGSWLTVV.

The chain joins TRBV4-3 to TRBJ1-5, with D perhaps matching TRBD1 (5 bases). Germline CDR1 LGHNA, CDR2 YSLEER. Trimming shortened V by 1 base and J by 6 bases, and 22 bases separated the two germline ends. The CDR3 is made up of 18 amino acids. This CDR3 reads CASSQGPHEGRSSQPQHF. The CDR3 DNA is TGCGCCAGCAGCCAAGGTCCTCACGAGGGGCGATCTTCTCAGCCCCAGCATTTT.

This clone was counted once. This rearrangement joins TRBV5-1 to TRBJ2-2; perhaps TRBD1 as D (6 bases). The germline V gene has CDR1 SGHRS and CDR2 YFSETQ. Trimming cost V 1 base and J 6 bases, with 10 bases left between them. This CDR3 is built from 14 residues. The CDR3 sequence: CASSLSQGSGELFF. The CDR3 nucleotides are TGCGCCAGCAGCTTGAGCCAGGGGTCCGGGGAGCTGTTTTTT. The variable domain in full, with the rest retrieved from reference TRBV5-1 and TRBJ2-2, is KAGVTQTPRYLIKTRGQQVTLSCSPISGHRSVSWYQQTPGQGLQFLFEYFSETQRNKGNFPGRFSGRQFSNSRSEMNVSTLELGDSALYLCASSLSQGSGELFFGEGSRLTVL.

The J gene is TRBJ2-1, the V gene TRBV6-5, with 8 bases that match TRBD1. The CDR3 loop spans 12 amino acids. Unmatched junction bases numbered 3, after V lost 7 bases and J lost 7 bases. The germline V gene has CDR1 MNHEY and CDR2 SVGAGI. The CDR3 region has the DNA TGTGCCAGCAATGGACAGGGAAATGAGCAGTTCTTC. It is translated as CASNGQGNEQFF.

This clone was observed a handful of times. This chain connects TRBV7-9 to TRBJ2-7, with D unresolved. There are 13 residues in the CDR3. CDR1 and CDR2 from the germline V gene are SEHNR and FQNEAQ (reference sequence). V was clipped by 5 bases and J by 1 base, with 9 bases between them. The CDR3 reads CASSLVWSYEQYF. The CDR3 DNA follows: TGTGCCAGCAGCCTAGTTTGGTCCTACGAGCAGTACTTC.

The chain joins TRBV19 to TRBJ2-1; TRBD2 aligns across 16 bases. The CDR3 contains 17 residues. V dropped 7 bases and J dropped 7; count of bases not matched to a gene: 10. Germline V gives CDR1 LNHDA, CDR2 SQIVND (reference sequence). CDR3 bases: TGTGCCAGTACCCCCGGGACTAGCGGGAGGGTATCGAATGAGCAGTTCTTC. It yields the protein CASTPGTSGRVSNEQFF.

This sequence joins TRBV2 and TRBJ2-7; 8 positions match TRBD2. The germline CDR1 and CDR2 sequences are SNHLY and FYNNEI. The V segment lost 8 bases and the J segment 2 bases; nucleotides outside the gene matches: 11. The length of the CDR3 is 15 residues. The CDR3 protein is CASGRYSGETYEQYF. CDR3 nucleotides: TGTGCCAGCGGGAGATATAGCGGGGAGACCTACGAGCAGTACTTC.

The chain is built from TRBV5-1 and TRBJ1-5; the D is unclear. Germline CDR1 is SGHRS and CDR2 is YFSETQ. The V end was cut by 4 bases, the J end by 1 base, with 9 bases between. This CDR3 is built from 14 residues. The CDR3 is CASSPGVSNQPQHF. The DNA for the CDR3 is TGCGCCAGCAGCCCTGGCGTCAGCAATCAGCCCCAGCATTTT.

V gene TRBV19 combines with J gene TRBJ2-3; D remains ambiguous. CDR3 length: 13 amino acids. Trimming took off 5 bases at V and 0 bases at J, with 6 bases between the two ends. Germline V gene sequence: CDR1 LNHDA, CDR2 SQIVND (reference sequence). The CDR3 here is CASSGPSTDTQYF. CDR3 coding DNA: TGTGCCAGTAGTGGCCCTAGCACAGATACGCAGTATTTT.

This chain links TRBV27 with TRBJ2-5; D is possibly TRBD2 (6 bases). The germline V gene encodes CDR1 MNHEY and CDR2 SMNVEV (reference sequence). CDR3 length equals 13 residues. V lost 5 bases and J lost 5, with 12 bases in between. For the CDR3, the DNA is TGTGCCAGCAGTCCGAGCGGGTGGGAGACCCAGTACTTC. Amino acids: CASSPSGWETQYF.

The chain uses TRBV5-5 and TRBJ2-3, with a possible D match to TRBD1 (5 bases). CDR3 size: 14 residues. CDR1 and CDR2 (germline): SGHKS, YYEKEE (reference sequence). V gave up 4 bases and J gave up 3 bases, with 12 bases separating them. The CDR3, as DNA: TGTGCCAGCAGCCCAGGGATGGGGACAGATACGCAGTATTTT. This gives the protein CASSPGMGTDTQYF.

The gene calls are TRBV4-3 and TRBJ2-3; D tentatively fits TRBD1 or TRBD2 (5 bases each). Trimming shortened V by 1 base and J by 6 bases, and 11 bases separated the two germline ends. The germline V gene has CDR1 LGHNA and CDR2 YSLEER. The length of the CDR3 is 14 residues. This CDR3 is CASSQGGLADTQYF. CDR3 nucleotide sequence: TGCGCCAGCAGCCAAGGGGGGTTGGCCGATACGCAGTATTTT.

The genes are TRBV5-6 and TRBJ2-1; 12 nucleotides agree with TRBD1. Losses at the gene ends were 3 bases for V and 7 bases for J; bases not matched to a gene: 8. Germline CDR1 and CDR2: SGHDT and YYEEEE. This CDR3 comprises 16 residues. CDR3 in amino acids: CASSSPGTGGENEQFF. Here the CDR3 DNA reads TGTGCCAGCAGCTCCCCCGGGACAGGGGGCGAAAATGAGCAGTTCTTC. The full variable domain, its missing parts supplied by reference TRBV5-6 and TRBJ2-1, is DAGVTQSPTHLIKTRGQQVTLRCSPKSGHDTVSWYQQALGQGPQFIFQYYEEEERQRGNFPDRFSGHQFPNYSSELNVNALLLGDSALYLCASSSPGTGGENEQFFGPGTRLTVL.

The rearrangement joins TRBV18 to TRBJ1-1, with D uncertain. The germline CDR1 and CDR2 sequences are KGHSH and LQKENI. The length of the CDR3 is 13 residues. V gave up 4 bases and J gave up 3 bases, with 9 bases separating them. CDR3 coding DNA: TGTGCCAGCTCACTAGGGATGGACACTGAAGCTTTCTTT. Translating it yields CASSLGMDTEAFF. Based on the CDR3 plus reference TRBV18 and TRBJ1-1, the full variable domain is NAGVMQNPRHLVRRRGQEARLRCSPMKGHSHVYWYRQLPEEGLKFMVYLQKENIIDESGMPKERFSAEFPKEGPSILRIQQVVRGDSAAYFCASSLGMDTEAFFGQGTRLTVV.

This clone appeared a few times. The V call is TRBV2, the J call TRBJ2-7, with D possibly being TRBD2 (5 bases). Looked up from germline, CDR1 is SNHLY and CDR2 is FYNNEI. V gave up 4 bases and J gave up 9 bases, with 13 bases separating them. CDR3 length: 12 residues. This CDR3 reads CASSVAKAGQYF. The CDR3 coding sequence is TGTGCCAGCAGTGTAGCCAAGGCGGGGCAGTACTTC. Variable domain in full (rest from reference TRBV2 and TRBJ2-7): EPEVTQTPSHQVTQMGQEVILRCVPISNHLYFYWYRQILGQKVEFLVSFYNNEISEKSEIFDDQFSVERPDGSNFTLKIRSTKLEDSAMYFCASSVAKAGQYFGPGTRLTVT.